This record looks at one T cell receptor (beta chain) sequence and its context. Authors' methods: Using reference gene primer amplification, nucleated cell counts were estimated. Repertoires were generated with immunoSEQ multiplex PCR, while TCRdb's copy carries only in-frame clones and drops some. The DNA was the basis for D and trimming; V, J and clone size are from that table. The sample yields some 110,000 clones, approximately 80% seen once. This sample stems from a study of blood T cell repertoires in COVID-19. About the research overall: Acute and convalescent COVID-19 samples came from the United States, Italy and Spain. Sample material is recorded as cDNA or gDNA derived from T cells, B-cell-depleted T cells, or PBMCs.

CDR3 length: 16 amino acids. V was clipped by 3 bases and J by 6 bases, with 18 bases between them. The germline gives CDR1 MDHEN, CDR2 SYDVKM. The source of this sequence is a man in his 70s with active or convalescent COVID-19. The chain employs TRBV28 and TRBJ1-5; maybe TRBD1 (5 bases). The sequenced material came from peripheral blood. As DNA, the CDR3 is TGTGCCAGCAGTTTCCGGAGGCGGGGGAGTCCTCAGCCCCAGCATTTT. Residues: CASSFRRRGSPQPQHF. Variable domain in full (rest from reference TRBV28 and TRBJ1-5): DVKVTQSSRYLVKRTGEKVFLECVQDMDHENMFWYRQDPGLGLRLIYFSYDVKMKEKGDIPEGYSVSREKKERFSLILESASTNQTSMYLCASSFRRRGSPQPQHFGDGTRLSIL.